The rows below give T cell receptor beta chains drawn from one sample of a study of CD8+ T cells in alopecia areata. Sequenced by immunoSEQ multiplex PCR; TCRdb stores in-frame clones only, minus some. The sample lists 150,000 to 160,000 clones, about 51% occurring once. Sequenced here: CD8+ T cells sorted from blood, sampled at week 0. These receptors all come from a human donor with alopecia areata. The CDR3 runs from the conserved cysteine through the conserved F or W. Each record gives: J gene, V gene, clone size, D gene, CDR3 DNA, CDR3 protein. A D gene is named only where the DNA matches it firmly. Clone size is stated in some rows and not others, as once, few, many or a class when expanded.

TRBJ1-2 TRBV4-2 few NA TGTGCCAGCAGCCAACCAGGGGCGAACTATGGCTACACCTTC CASSQPGANYGYTF
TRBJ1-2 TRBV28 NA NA TGTGCCAGCCTTCACGGCTACACCTTC CASLHGYTF
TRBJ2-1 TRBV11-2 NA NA TGTGCCAGCAGCTTGAACCACGGACAGAACAATGAGCAGTTCTTC CASSLNHGQNNEQFF
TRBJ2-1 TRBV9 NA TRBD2 TGTGCCAGCAGCGCCCGACTAGCGGGGGGAAAAGAGCAGTTCTTC CASSARLAGGKEQFF
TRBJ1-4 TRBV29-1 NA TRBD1 TGCAGCGCCGTATCCGGGACAGGGGCTGGAAAACTGTTTTTT CSAVSGTGAGKLFF
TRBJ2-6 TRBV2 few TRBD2 TGTGCCAGCAGATCGACTAGCGGGGGAGGGGCCAACGTCCTGACTTTC CASRSTSGGGANVLTF
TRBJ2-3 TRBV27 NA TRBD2 TGTGCCAGCAGTTCCCTCGGGGGGGAAGGAGATACGCAGTATTTT CASSSLGGEGDTQYF
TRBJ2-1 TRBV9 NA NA TGTGCCAGCAGCGCTAGCGCTGTGAACCACAATGAGCAGTTCTTC CASSASAVNHNEQFF
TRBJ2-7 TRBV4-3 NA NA TGCGCCAGCAGCCAAGATCGTAGCTACGAGCAGTACTTC CASSQDRSYEQYF
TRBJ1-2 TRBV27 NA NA TGTGCCAGCAGCCCTAGGCCCGTCGGGAGGTCCGGTTATGGCTACACCTTC CASSPRPVGRSGYGYTF
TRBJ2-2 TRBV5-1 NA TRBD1 TGCGCCAGCAGCGCCTCACAGGGGGCAGAGCTGTTTTTT CASSASQGAELFF
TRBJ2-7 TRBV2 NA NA TGTGCCAGCACCCCCGACTACGAGCAGTACTTC CASTPDYEQYF
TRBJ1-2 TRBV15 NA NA TGTGCCACCAGCAGAGATCGATTCGCGGTTTCCTATGGCTACACCTTC CATSRDRFAVSYGYTF
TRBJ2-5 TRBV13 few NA TGTGCCAGCAGCCGTCTTAGGGGAAACCAAGAGACCCAGTACTTC CASSRLRGNQETQYF
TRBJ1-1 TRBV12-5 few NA TGTGCTAGTGGTTTGCTTCCGGGCACTGAAGCTTTCTTT CASGLLPGTEAFF
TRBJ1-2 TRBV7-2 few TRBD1 TGTGCCAGCAGCTTATCAAGGGTTCCGACAGGGGTCTATGGCTACACCTTC CASSLSRVPTGVYGYTF
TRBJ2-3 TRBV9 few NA TGTGCCAGCAGCGTCTCGGAGGGTTCAGATACGCAGTATTTT CASSVSEGSDTQYF
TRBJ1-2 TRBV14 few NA TGTGCCAGCAGCCAATACCACATGGATGGCTACACCTTC CASSQYHMDGYTF
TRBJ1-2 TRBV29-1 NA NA TGCAGCGTGACCGGGACATCAGATTATGGCTACACCTTC CSVTGTSDYGYTF
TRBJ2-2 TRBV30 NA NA TGTGCCTGGAGACAGGGGAACACCGGGGAGCTGTTTTTT CAWRQGNTGELFF
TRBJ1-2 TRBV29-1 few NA TGCAGCGTTGAAGACAGGGCCTATGGCTACACCTTC CSVEDRAYGYTF
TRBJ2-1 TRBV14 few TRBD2 TGTGCCAGCAAAGCGGGGACCTCCTACAATGAGCAGTTCTTC CASKAGTSYNEQFF
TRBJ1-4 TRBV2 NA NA TGTGCCATCGCTCGGCAGGGGCAGGAAAAACTGTTTTTT CAIARQGQEKLFF
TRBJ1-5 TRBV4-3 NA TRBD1 TGCGCCAGCAGCCAACTAACAGGGGTCGATCAGCCCCAGCATTTT CASSQLTGVDQPQHF
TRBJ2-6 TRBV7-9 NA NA TGTGCCAGCAGCGAGAGCTCTGGGGCCAACGTCCTGACTTTC CASSESSGANVLTF
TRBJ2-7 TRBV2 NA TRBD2 TGTGCCAGCAGTTACCTGACTAGCGGGGGTCTCTACGAGCAGTACTTC CASSYLTSGGLYEQYF
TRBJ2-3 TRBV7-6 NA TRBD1 TGTGCCAGCAGCTTAGACCCGGGACAGGGGTTTGGGTCAACTAGCACAGATACGCAGTATTTT CASSLDPGQGFGSTSTDTQYF
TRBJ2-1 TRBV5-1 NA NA TGCGCCAGCAGCTTGGGGCTGGGGAGCTCCTACAATGAGCAGTTCTTC CASSLGLGSSYNEQFF
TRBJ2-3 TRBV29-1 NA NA TGCAGCGTGCGGTTGGGGGGCAGCACAGATACGCAGTATTTT CSVRLGGSTDTQYF
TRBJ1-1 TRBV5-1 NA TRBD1 TGCGCCAGCAGCATTACAGGGGGCACTGAAGCTTTCTTT CASSITGGTEAFF
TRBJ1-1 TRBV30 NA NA TGTGCCATGGACAGCCACGCTGAAGCTTTCTTT CAMDSHAEAFF
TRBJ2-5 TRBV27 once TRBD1 TGTGCCAGCAGTTTAATGGGGGACAGGCCATTAGAGACCCAGTACTTC CASSLMGDRPLETQYF
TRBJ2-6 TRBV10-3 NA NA TGTGCCATCAGTTGGGGGCTCACGATCTCTGGGGCCAACGTCCTGACTTTC CAISWGLTISGANVLTF
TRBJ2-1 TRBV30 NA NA TGTGCCTGGAGTGAAACTAGCAGCTCCTACAATGAGCAGTTCTTC CAWSETSSSYNEQFF
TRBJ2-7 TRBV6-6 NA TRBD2 TGTGCCAGCAGTAATAGCGGGACCTCCTACGAGCAGTACTTC CASSNSGTSYEQYF
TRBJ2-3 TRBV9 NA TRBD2 TGTGCCAGCAGCGTAGATTGGAGCGGGGGTAGCACAGATACGCAGTATTTT CASSVDWSGGSTDTQYF
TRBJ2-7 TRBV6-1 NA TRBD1 TGTGCCAGCGATGGGACAGGGCTAGACGAGCAGTACTTC CASDGTGLDEQYF
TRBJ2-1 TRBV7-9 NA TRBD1 TGTGCCAGCAGCTTAGCTCCCGGGACAGGGGTCCGTGAGCAGTTCTTC CASSLAPGTGVREQFF
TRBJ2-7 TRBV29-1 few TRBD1 TGCAGCGCCAAGGGACAGGGGGCCAGGGAGCAGTACTTC CSAKGQGAREQYF
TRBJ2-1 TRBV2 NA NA TGTGCCAGCAGTGGGCGGGAAAATGAGCAGTTCTTC CASSGRENEQFF
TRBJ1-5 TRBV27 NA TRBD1 TGTGCCAGCAGGATGGGACAGTTCGGTAGCAATCAGCCCCAGCATTTT CASRMGQFGSNQPQHF
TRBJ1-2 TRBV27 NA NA TGTGCCAGCAGTCCCCTTCGTAGTAACTATGGCTACACCTTC CASSPLRSNYGYTF
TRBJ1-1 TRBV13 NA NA TGTGCCAGCACCCAAGCTCCTGGCACTGAAGCTTTCTTT CASTQAPGTEAFF
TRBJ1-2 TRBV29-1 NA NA TGCAGCGTTCCGGGAGGGGGTCACACCTTC CSVPGGGHTF
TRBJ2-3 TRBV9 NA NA TGTGCCAGCAGCGCCGGGCGGGGGCTCAGCACAGATACGCAGTATTTT CASSAGRGLSTDTQYF
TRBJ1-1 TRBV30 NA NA TGTGCCTGGAGTGTAGGACCTGAAGCTTTCTTT CAWSVGPEAFF
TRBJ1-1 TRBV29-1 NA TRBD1 TGCAGCGCAAAACCCGGGACAGCCGACACTGAAGCTTTCTTT CSAKPGTADTEAFF
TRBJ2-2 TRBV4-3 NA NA TGCGCCAGCAGCCAAGATCTTTACTCTGTACTGGGGGAGCTGTTTTTT CASSQDLYSVLGELFF
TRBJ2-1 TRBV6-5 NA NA TGTGCCAGCAGCCCGGGACCCCCCCTAACTGAGCAGTTCTTC CASSPGPPLTEQFF
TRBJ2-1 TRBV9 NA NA TGTGCCAGCAGCGTAGGAGGGGAAACAGAGCAGTTCTTC CASSVGGETEQFF
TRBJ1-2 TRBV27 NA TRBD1 TGTGCCAGCAGTTTGGGACAGGGGCATGGCTACACCTTC CASSLGQGHGYTF
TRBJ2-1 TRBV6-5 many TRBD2 TGTGCCAGCGGTCCCCTCGGGGGGAATGAGCAGTTCTTC CASGPLGGNEQFF
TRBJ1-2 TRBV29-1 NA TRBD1 TGCAGCGTTGAAATGGGGACAGGGGGGAGTTATGGCTACACCTTC CSVEMGTGGSYGYTF
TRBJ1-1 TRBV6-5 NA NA TGTGCCAGCAGTTACTCGACGGGCACAGGGAACACTGAAGCTTTCTTT CASSYSTGTGNTEAFF
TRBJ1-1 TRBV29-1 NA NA TGCAGCGTTGTAAGTCCTCACCAAGAAAGGGACACTGAAGCTTTCTTT CSVVSPHQERDTEAFF
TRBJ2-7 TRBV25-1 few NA TGTGCCAGCAGTGTACGGGACAATTACTACGAGCAGTACTTC CASSVRDNYYEQYF
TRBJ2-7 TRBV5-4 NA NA TGTGCCAGCAGCTTGGAACAGTCCTACGAGCAGTACTTC CASSLEQSYEQYF
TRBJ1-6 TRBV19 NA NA TGTGCCAGTAGTTACAGCCAAACTAATTCACCCCTCCACTTT CASSYSQTNSPLHF
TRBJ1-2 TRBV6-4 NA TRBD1 TGTGCCAGCAGTGACTCAGCAGGGGGATCAGATGGCTACACCTTC CASSDSAGGSDGYTF